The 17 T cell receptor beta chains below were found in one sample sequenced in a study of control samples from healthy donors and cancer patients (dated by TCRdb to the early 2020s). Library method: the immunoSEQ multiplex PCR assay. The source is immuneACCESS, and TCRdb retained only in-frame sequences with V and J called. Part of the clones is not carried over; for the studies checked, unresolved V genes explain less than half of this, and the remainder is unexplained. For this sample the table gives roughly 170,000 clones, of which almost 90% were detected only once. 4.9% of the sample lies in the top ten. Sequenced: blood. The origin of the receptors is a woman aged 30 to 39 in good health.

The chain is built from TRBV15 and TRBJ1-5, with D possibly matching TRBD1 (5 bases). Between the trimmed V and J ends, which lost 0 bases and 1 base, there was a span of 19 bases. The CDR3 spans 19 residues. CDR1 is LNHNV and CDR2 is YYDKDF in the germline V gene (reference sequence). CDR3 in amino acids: CATSRDGTRLFFSNQPQHF. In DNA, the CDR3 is TGTGCCACCAGCAGAGATGGGACCAGGCTGTTTTTCAGCAATCAGCCCCAGCATTTT. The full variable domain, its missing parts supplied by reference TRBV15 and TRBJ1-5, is DAMVIQNPRYQVTQFGKPVTLSCSQTLNHNVMYWYQQKSSQAPKLLFHYYDKDFNNEADTPDNFQSRRPNTSFCFLDIRSPGLGDTAMYLCATSRDGTRLFFSNQPQHFGDGTRLSIL.

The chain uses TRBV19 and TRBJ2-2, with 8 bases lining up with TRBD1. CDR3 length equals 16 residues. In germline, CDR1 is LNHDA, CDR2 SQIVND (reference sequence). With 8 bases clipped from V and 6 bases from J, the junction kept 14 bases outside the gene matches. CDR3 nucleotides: TGTGCCAGTCCCCCTCCGGGACAGGACACCTCCGGGGAGCTGTTTTTT. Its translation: CASPPPGQDTSGELFF.

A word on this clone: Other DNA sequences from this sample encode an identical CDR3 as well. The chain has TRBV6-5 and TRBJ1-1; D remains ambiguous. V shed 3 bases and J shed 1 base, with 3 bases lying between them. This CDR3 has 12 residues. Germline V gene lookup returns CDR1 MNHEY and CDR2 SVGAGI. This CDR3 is CASSYRNTEAFF. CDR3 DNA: TGTGCCAGCAGTTATAGGAACACTGAAGCTTTCTTT.

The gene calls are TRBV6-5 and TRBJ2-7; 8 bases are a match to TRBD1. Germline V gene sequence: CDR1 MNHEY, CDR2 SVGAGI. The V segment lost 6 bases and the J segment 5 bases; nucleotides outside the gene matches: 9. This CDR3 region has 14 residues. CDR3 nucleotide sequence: TGTGCCAGCAGCACCGGGACAGGAGTCCACGAGCAGTACTTC. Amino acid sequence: CASSTGTGVHEQYF.

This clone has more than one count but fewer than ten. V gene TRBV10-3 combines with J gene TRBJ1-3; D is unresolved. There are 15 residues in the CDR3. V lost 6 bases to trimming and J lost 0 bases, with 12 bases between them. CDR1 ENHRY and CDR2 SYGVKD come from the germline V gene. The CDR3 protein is CAISYSSHSGNTIYF. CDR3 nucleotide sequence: TGTGCCATCAGCTACAGCTCCCACTCTGGAAACACCATATATTTT.

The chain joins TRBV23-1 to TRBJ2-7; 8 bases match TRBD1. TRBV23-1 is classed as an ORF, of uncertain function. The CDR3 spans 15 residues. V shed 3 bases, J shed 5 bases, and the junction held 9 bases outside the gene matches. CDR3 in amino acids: CASSHRTGFGNEQYV. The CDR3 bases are TGCGCCAGCAGTCACCGGACAGGGTTTGGAAACGAGCAGTACGTC.

The CDR3 reads CASSPWTSGGAHEQFF. The CDR3 DNA follows: TGTGCCAGCAGCCCATGGACTAGCGGGGGGGCCCATGAGCAGTTCTTC. This sequence joins TRBV9 and TRBJ2-1, with 15 bases fitting TRBD2. Germline-derived CDR1 and CDR2 are SGDLS and YYNGEE. The junction had 7 bases not matched to a gene; V was cut back by 4 bases and J by 8 bases. The CDR3 runs to 16 residues.

The CDR3 loop reads CASSQLTGYEKLFF. The DNA of the CDR3 is TGTGCCAGCAGCCAGTTGACAGGGTATGAAAAACTGTTTTTT. This chain joins TRBV14 and TRBJ1-4; 7 bases fit TRBD1. The CDR3 sequence is 14 residues long. Per germline, CDR1 SGHDN and CDR2 FVKESK. The V gene end was trimmed by 3 bases and the J gene end by 6 bases; junction bases not matched to a gene: 4.

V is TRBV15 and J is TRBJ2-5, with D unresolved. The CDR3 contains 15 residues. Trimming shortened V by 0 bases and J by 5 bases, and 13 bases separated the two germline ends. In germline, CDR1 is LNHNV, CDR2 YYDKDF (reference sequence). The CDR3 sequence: CATSRDAEFAETQYF. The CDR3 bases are TGTGCCACCAGCAGAGATGCGGAATTCGCGGAGACCCAGTACTTC.

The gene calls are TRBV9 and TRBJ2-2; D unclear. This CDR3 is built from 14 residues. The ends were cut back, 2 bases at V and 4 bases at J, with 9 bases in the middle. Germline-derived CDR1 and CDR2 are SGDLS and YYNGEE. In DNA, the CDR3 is TGTGCCAGCAGCGTCCGACGGAGCACCGGGGAGCTGTTTTTT. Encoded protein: CASSVRRSTGELFF.

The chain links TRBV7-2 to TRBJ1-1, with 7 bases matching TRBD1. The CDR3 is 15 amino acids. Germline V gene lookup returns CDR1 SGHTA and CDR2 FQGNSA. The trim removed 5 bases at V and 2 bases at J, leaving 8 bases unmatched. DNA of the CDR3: TGTGCCAGCAGCCGTTCCGGGACAGAAAACACTGAAGCTTTCTTT. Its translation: CASSRSGTENTEAFF. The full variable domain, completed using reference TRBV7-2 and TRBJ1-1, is GAGVSQSPSNKVTEKGKDVELRCDPISGHTALYWYRQSLGQGLEFLIYFQGNSAPDKSGLPSDRFSAERTGGSVSTLTIQRTQQEDSAVYLCASSRSGTENTEAFFGQGTRLTVV.

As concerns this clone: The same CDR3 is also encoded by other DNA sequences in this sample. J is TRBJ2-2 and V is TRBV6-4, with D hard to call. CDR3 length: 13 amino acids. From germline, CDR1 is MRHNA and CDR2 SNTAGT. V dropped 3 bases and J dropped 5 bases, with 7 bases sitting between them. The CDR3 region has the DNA TGTGCCAGCAGTGAAGTTGGGACCGGGGAGCTGTTTTTT. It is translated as CASSEVGTGELFF.

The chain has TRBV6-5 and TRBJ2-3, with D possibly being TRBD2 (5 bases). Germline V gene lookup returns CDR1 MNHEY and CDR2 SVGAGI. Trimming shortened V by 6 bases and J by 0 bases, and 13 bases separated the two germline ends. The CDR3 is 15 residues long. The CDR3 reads CASRPLAPSTDTQYF. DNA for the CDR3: TGTGCCAGCAGACCGTTAGCGCCTAGCACAGATACGCAGTATTTT.

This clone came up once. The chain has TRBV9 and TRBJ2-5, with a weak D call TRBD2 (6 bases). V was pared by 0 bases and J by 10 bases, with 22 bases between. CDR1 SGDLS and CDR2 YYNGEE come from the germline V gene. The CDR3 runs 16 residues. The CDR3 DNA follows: TGTGCCAGCAGCGTAGGTAGAGGCGGGGCAAGTGGGGGCCAGTACTTC. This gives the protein CASSVGRGGASGGQYF.

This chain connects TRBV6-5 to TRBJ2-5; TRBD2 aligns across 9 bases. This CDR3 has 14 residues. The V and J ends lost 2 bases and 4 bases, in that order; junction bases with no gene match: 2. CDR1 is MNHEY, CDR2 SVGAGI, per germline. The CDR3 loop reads CASSYQAGGETQYF. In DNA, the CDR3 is TGTGCCAGCAGTTACCAAGCGGGGGGAGAGACCCAGTACTTC.

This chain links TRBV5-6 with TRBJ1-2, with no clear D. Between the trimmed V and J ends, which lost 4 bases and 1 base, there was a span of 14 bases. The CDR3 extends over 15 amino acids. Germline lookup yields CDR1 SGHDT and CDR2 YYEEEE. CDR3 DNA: TGTGCCAGCAGCCATGTCCTGCCGGGTAACTATGGCTACACCTTC. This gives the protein CASSHVLPGNYGYTF.

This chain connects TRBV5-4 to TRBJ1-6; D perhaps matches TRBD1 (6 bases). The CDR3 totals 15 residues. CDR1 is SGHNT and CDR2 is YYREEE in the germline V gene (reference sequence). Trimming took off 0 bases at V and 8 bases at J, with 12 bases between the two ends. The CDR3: CASSLEGGGDSPLHF. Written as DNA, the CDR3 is TGTGCCAGCAGCTTGGAAGGGGGGGGAGATTCACCCCTCCACTTT.